The 21 T cell receptor beta chains given below trace back to one sample, sequenced in a study of regulatory T cells in long-lasting Graves disease. The time point: persistent/refractory GD, antithyroid drugs over 5 years with positive TRAb. Following extraction of RNA from PBMCs, that RNA was used to make the TCR library. Both iRepertoire HTBI primers and Arm-PCR of CDR3 regions were used to build the TCR beta libraries. TCRdb analysed the multiplex PCR reads with MiXCR anew, one entry per CDR3 protein. The table includes fewer than 400,000 distinct CDR3 sequences, roughly 20% detected once. Source: peripheral blood mononuclear cells (PBMCs), taken when the disease was refractory, from a patient treated with antithyroid drugs. Receptor source: a female donor with Graves disease.

This clonotype appeared many times. The chain joins TRBV12-5 to TRBJ2-7; the match to TRBD1 covers 9 bases. The ends lost 6 bases at V and 3 bases at J; junction bases unmatched: 6. Germline assignment: CDR1 LGHNT and CDR2 FRNRAP. CDR3 length equals 14 residues. The CDR3, as DNA: TGTGCTAGTGGCCCCACAGGGGGCATCTACGAGCAGTACTTC. It codes for CASGPTGGIYEQYF. Together with reference TRBV12-5 and TRBJ2-7, the CDR3 gives the full variable domain: DARVTQTPRHKVTEMGQEVTMRCQPILGHNTVFWYRQTMMQGLELLAYFRNRAPLDDSGMPKDRFSAEMPDATLATLKIQPSEPRDSAVYFCASGPTGGIYEQYFGPGTRLTVT.

In this sample, this clonotype turned up a few times. The genes are TRBV7-2 and TRBJ2-7; D is tentatively TRBD1 or TRBD2 (5 bases each). This CDR3 has 15 amino acids. Trimming pared 1 base from V and 1 base from J, leaving 11 bases between. Germline assignment: CDR1 SGHTA and CDR2 FQGNSA. CDR3 residues: CASSLEVGTSYEQYF. The CDR3 DNA follows: TGTGCCAGCAGCTTAGAAGTGGGGACGTCCTACGAGCAGTACTTC.

This clonotype has just a few counts. The chain combines TRBV28 with TRBJ2-2; D is tentatively TRBD1 or TRBD2 (6 bases each). This CDR3 region has 15 residues. Germline-derived CDR1 and CDR2 are MDHEN and SYDVKM. Trimming took 5 bases from V and 6 from J, leaving 16 bases between them. CDR3 DNA sequence: TGTGCCAGCAGTAGTTTGACTAGGGGGGCCGGGGAGCTGTTTTTT. It specifies CASSSLTRGAGELFF.

There are many counts of this clonotype. Written as DNA, the CDR3 is TGTGCTAGTGGTTTGGTTAGCGGGAAATTAGGAGAGACCCAGTACTTC. This translates into CASGLVSGKLGETQYF. The V and J genes are TRBV12-5 and TRBJ2-5; 8 bases agree with TRBD2. In germline, CDR1 is LGHNT, CDR2 FRNRAP. With 0 bases clipped from V and 4 bases from J, the junction kept 7 bases outside the gene matches. The CDR3 covers 16 residues.

Many counts were recorded for this clonotype. The chain combines TRBV7-2 with TRBJ2-5; 12 positions match TRBD1. V dropped 3 bases and J dropped 5; count of bases not matched to a gene: 4. CDR1 is SGHTA, CDR2 FQGNSA, per germline. CDR3 size: 15 residues. This CDR3 is CASSLGQGAWETQYF. CDR3 DNA: TGTGCCAGCAGCTTGGGACAGGGGGCTTGGGAGACCCAGTACTTC.

The rearrangement joins TRBV20-1 to TRBJ1-2; D may be TRBD1 (6 bases). Germline assignment: CDR1 DFQATT and CDR2 SNEGSKA (reference sequence). V was clipped by 6 bases and J by 8 bases, with 19 bases between them. The CDR3 length is 13 residues. CDR3 sequence reads: CSAYKSGALGYTF. The DNA for the CDR3 is TGCAGTGCATACAAATCGGGGGCCCTAGGCTACACCTTC.

This clonotype was observed at least ten times. The chain uses TRBV10-3 and TRBJ1-1; D is possibly TRBD1 (5 bases). The CDR3 sequence is 13 residues long. CDR1 and CDR2 from the germline V gene are ENHRY and SYGVKD. V was trimmed by 8 bases and J by 10 bases, leaving 20 bases between them. The CDR3 sequence: CAIRRDSTLVAFF. In DNA form, the CDR3 reads TGTGCCATCCGCCGGGACTCTACGCTAGTAGCTTTCTTT.

V gene TRBV2 combines with J gene TRBJ2-3, with a tentative D call TRBD2 (6 bases). The germline V gene encodes CDR1 SNHLY and CDR2 FYNNEI. Trimming cost V 8 bases and J 0 bases, with 12 bases left between them. The CDR3 loop spans 14 amino acids. The CDR3 DNA reads TGTGCCAGCTCCCTAGCGCCTAGCACAGATACGCAGTATTTT. It encodes CASSLAPSTDTQYF.

This clonotype was seen at least ten times. The J gene is TRBJ1-5, the V gene TRBV3-1; D remains unclear. The CDR3 is made up of 13 amino acids. Trimming stripped 5 bases from V and 1 base from J, with 6 bases between. The V gene's germline CDR1 is LGHDT and CDR2 YNNKEL (reference sequence). The CDR3 DNA sequence: TGTGCCAGCAGCGAACGAAGCAATCAGCCCCAGCATTTT. It specifies CASSERSNQPQHF.

The chain is built from TRBV30 and TRBJ2-4; a weak D match, TRBD2 (5 bases). V gave up 0 bases and J gave up 9 bases, with 9 bases separating them. The CDR3 extends over 12 amino acids. The V gene's germline CDR1 is GTSNPN and CDR2 SVGIG (reference sequence). The chain's CDR3 is CAWSVSSGIQYF. In DNA form, the CDR3 reads TGTGCCTGGAGTGTATCCAGCGGCATTCAGTACTTC.

In this sample, this clonotype turned up many times. The chain uses TRBV27 and TRBJ1-2, with no clear D. Trimming shortened V by 5 bases and J by 8 bases, and 21 bases separated the two germline ends. This CDR3 has 15 residues. CDR1 and CDR2 from the germline V gene are MNHEY and SMNVEV (reference sequence). CDR3 coding DNA: TGTGCCAGCAGTGAGGTCCCCATGGTGGCGCACGGCTACACCTTC. Translation gives CASSEVPMVAHGYTF.

There are many counts of this clonotype. The V and J genes are TRBV20-1 and TRBJ2-5; 9 positions match TRBD2. In germline, CDR1 is DFQATT, CDR2 SNEGSKA (reference sequence). V shed 3 bases, J shed 1 base, and the junction held 6 bases outside the gene matches. CDR3 length: 15 residues. The CDR3 reads CSARPAGGGQETQYF. CDR3 DNA: TGCAGTGCTAGGCCAGCGGGAGGTGGCCAAGAGACCCAGTACTTC.

V is TRBV6-1 and J is TRBJ1-6, with TRBD1 identical over 9 bases. This CDR3 contains 16 residues. The germline V gene has CDR1 MNHNS and CDR2 SASEGT. V was clipped by 6 bases and J by 7 bases; unmatched bases: 10. CDR3 DNA: TGTGCCAGCAGCCTACAGGGGGCTGGATCGAATTCACCCCTCCACTTT. As protein: CASSLQGAGSNSPLHF.

The table lists this clonotype with many counts. The V gene is TRBV12-3 or TRBV12-4, the J gene TRBJ1-4, with D hard to call. V gave up 6 bases and J gave up 6 bases, with 5 bases separating them. This CDR3 comprises 11 residues. This CDR3 reads CASRNDEKLFF. CDR3 nucleotide sequence: TGTGCCAGCAGAAATGATGAAAAACTGTTTTTT.

Here the CDR3 DNA reads TGCGCCAGCAGCTTGGTGGATGGGGCGACCCAGTACTTC. It yields the protein CASSLVDGATQYF. The rearrangement links TRBV5-1 to TRBJ2-5; the D gene is possibly TRBD1 (5 bases). Germline loops: CDR1 SGHRS, CDR2 YFSETQ. The CDR3 extends over 13 amino acids. V lost 0 bases, J lost 7 bases, and 10 bases lay in between.

The chain has TRBV10-2 and TRBJ2-7; 7 nucleotides align to TRBD2. The V gene end was trimmed by 7 bases and the J gene end by 2 bases; junction bases not matched to a gene: 8. Looked up from germline, CDR1 is WSHSY and CDR2 is SAAADI. The CDR3 is made up of 14 amino acids. CDR3 residues: CASTVGGGAYEQYF. Here the CDR3 DNA reads TGCGCCAGCACTGTCGGCGGGGGTGCCTACGAGCAGTACTTC.

The J gene is TRBJ2-5, the V gene TRBV19; 8 bases match TRBD2. Per the germline V gene, CDR1 is LNHDA and CDR2 is SQIVND (reference sequence). V shed 8 bases and J 5 bases; nucleotides not matched to a gene: 13. The CDR3 is made up of 15 amino acids. CDR3 in DNA: TGTGCCAGTGGACGGGGAGCGGGAGAGGGCGAGACCCAGTACTTC. Its translation is CASGRGAGEGETQYF.

The chain links TRBV11-2 to TRBJ2-1; D perhaps matches TRBD2 (6 bases). CDR1 is SGHAT, CDR2 FQNNGV, per germline. The CDR3 is 15 amino acids. V lost 6 bases and J 4 bases, leaving 16 bases between the germline ends. CDR3 region: CASRESAGRYNEQFF. DNA of the CDR3: TGTGCCAGCAGAGAAAGCGCGGGAAGGTACAATGAGCAGTTCTTC.

This clonotype was counted at least ten times. The genes are TRBV28 and TRBJ2-5; no clear D. V was pared by 5 bases and J by 4 bases, with 14 bases between. CDR3 length equals 14 residues. CDR1 is MDHEN and CDR2 is SYDVKM in the germline V gene. CDR3 bases: TGTGCCAGCAGTCTCGGCGTGGATGGAGAGACCCAGTACTTC. Protein product: CASSLGVDGETQYF. The entire variable domain, with the rest obtained from reference TRBV28 and TRBJ2-5, is as follows: DVKVTQSSRYLVKRTGEKVFLECVQDMDHENMFWYRQDPGLGLRLIYFSYDVKMKEKGDIPEGYSVSREKKERFSLILESASTNQTSMYLCASSLGVDGETQYFGPGTRLLVL.

In nucleotides, the CDR3 is TGCGCCAGCAGCTTGGAGACTCCCAGGGAGCAGTTCTTC. Translating gives CASSLETPREQFF. The rearrangement uses TRBV5-1 and TRBJ2-1; no reliable D call. With 0 bases removed from V and 10 bases from J, the gap between germline ends came to 11 bases. The CDR3 has 13 residues. The germline V gene encodes CDR1 SGHRS and CDR2 YFSETQ.

The V call is TRBV20-1, the J call TRBJ2-5; 11 bases line up with TRBD2. This CDR3 has 15 residues. Trimming removed 3 bases from V and 7 bases from J; junction bases left unmatched: 10. Germline-derived CDR1 and CDR2 are DFQATT and SNEGSKA (reference sequence). CDR3 amino acids: CSASPGLAGLGTQYF. The CDR3 bases are TGCAGTGCTAGCCCCGGACTAGCGGGCCTGGGGACCCAGTACTTC.